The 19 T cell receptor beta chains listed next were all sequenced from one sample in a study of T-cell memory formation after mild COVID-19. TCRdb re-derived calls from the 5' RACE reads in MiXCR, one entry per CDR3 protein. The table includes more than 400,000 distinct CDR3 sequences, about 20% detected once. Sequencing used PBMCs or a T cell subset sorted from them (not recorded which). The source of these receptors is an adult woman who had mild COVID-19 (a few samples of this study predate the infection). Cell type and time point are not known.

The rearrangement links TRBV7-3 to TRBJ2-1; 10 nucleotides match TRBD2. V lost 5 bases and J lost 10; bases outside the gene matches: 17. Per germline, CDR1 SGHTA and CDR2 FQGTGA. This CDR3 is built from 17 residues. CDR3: CASSASRASGRGREQFF. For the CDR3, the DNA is TGTGCCAGCAGCGCATCCCGGGCTAGCGGGAGAGGGAGGGAGCAGTTCTTC.

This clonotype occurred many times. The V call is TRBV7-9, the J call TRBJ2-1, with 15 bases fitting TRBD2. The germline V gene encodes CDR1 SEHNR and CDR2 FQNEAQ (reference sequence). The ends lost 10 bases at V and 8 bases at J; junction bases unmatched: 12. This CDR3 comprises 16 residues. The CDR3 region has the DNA TGTGCCACTGCGCCACTCGGACTAGCGGGAGGGCATGAGCAGTTCTTC. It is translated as CATAPLGLAGGHEQFF.

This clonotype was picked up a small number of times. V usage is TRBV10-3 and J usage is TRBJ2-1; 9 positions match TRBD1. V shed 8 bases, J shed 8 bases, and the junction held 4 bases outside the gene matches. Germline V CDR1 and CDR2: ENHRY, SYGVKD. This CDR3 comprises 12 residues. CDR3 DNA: TGTGCCATCGGGACAGGGTCCCATGAGCAGTTCTTC. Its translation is CAIGTGSHEQFF.

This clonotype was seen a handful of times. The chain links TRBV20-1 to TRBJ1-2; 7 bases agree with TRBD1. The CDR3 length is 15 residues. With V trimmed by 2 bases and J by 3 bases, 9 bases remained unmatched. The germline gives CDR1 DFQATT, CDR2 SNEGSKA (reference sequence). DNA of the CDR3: TGCAGTGCTAGATTTCCGACAGGGTTGGACTATGGCTACACCTTC. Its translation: CSARFPTGLDYGYTF.

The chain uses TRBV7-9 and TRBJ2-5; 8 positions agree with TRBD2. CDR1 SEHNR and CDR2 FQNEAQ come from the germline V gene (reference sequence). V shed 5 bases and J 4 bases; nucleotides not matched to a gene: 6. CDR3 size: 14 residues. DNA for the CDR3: TGTGCCAGCAGCAGGGAGCGGGGGAGAGAGACCCAGTACTTC. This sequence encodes CASSRERGRETQYF.

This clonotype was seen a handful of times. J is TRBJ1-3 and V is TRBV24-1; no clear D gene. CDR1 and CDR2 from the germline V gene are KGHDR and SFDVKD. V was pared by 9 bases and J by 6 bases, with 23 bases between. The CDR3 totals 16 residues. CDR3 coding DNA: TGTGCCACCCTCTACTGTGAAGGGCCGGCTGAAAACACCATATATTTT. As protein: CATLYCEGPAENTIYF.

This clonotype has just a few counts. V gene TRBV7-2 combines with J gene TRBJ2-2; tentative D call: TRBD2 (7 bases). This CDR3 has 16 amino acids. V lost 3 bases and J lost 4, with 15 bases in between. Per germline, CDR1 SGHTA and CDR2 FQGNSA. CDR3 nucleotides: TGTGCCAGCAGCTTTCTCCGGGGGGCGCCCACCGGGGAGCTGTTTTTT. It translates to CASSFLRGAPTGELFF. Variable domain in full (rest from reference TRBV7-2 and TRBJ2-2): GAGVSQSPSNKVTEKGKDVELRCDPISGHTALYWYRQSLGQGLEFLIYFQGNSAPDKSGLPSDRFSAERTGGSVSTLTIQRTQQEDSAVYLCASSFLRGAPTGELFFGEGSRLTVL.

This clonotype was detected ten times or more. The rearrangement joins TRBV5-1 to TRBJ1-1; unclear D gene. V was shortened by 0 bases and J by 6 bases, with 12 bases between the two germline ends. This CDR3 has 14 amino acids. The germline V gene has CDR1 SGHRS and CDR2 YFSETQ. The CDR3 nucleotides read TGCGCCAGCAGCTTGGCAGAATCCGTGGCTGAAGCTTTCTTT. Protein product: CASSLAESVAEAFF.

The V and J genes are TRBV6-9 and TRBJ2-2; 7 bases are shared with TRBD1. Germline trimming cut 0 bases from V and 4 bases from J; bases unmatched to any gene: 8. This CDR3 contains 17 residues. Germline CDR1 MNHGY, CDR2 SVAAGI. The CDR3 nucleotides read TGTGCCAGCAGTTATTCGCAGGGGACAGCCAGCACCGGGGAGCTGTTTTTT. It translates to CASSYSQGTASTGELFF.

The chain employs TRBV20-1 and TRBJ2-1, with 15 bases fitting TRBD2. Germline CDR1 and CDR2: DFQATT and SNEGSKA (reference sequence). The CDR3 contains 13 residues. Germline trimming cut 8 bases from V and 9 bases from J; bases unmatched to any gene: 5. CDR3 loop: CSMGLAGGGEQFF. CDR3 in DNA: TGCAGTATGGGACTAGCGGGAGGAGGTGAGCAGTTCTTC.

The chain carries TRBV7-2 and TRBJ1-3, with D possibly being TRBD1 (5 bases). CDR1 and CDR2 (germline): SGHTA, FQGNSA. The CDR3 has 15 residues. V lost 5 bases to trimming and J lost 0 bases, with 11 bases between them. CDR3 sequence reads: CASSHGASSGNTIYF. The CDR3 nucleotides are TGTGCCAGCAGCCACGGGGCCAGCTCTGGAAACACCATATATTTT.

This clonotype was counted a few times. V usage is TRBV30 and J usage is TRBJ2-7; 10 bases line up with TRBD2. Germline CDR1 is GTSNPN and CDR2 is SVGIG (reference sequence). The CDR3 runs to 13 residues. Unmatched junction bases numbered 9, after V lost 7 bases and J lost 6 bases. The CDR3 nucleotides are TGTGCCTCCACCCCAGCGGGAGGGCTCGAGCAGTACTTC. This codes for CASTPAGGLEQYF.

As DNA, the CDR3 is TGTGCCAGCAGTGAAGCCGAAAAGGAGACCCAGTACTTC. Translated: CASSEAEKETQYF. The chain couples TRBV6-1 to TRBJ2-5; D is unresolved. The germline gives CDR1 MNHNS, CDR2 SASEGT. The CDR3 spans 13 residues. V was pared by 0 bases and J by 5 bases, with 7 bases between.

The CDR3 loop reads CSAIAGTTGEQYF. CDR3 coding DNA: TGCAGTGCTATCGCCGGGACCACCGGCGAGCAGTACTTC. The V and J genes are TRBV20-1 and TRBJ2-7; D is tentatively TRBD1 or TRBD2 (5 bases each). The CDR3 runs 13 residues. The germline V gene has CDR1 DFQATT and CDR2 SNEGSKA (reference sequence). Trimming pared 4 bases from V and 6 bases from J, leaving 16 bases between.

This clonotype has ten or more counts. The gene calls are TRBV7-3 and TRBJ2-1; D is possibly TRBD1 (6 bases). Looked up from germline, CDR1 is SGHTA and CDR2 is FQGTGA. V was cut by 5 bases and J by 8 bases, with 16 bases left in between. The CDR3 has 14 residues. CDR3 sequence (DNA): TGTGCCAGCAGCAGCCTCCACAGGGTCGATGAGCAGTTCTTC. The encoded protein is CASSSLHRVDEQFF.

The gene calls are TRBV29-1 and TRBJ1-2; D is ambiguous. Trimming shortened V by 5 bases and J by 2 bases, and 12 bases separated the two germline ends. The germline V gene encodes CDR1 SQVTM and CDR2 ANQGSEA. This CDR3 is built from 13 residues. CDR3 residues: CSVPSVGNYGYTF. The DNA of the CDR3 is TGCAGCGTTCCCTCGGTTGGGAACTATGGCTACACCTTC.

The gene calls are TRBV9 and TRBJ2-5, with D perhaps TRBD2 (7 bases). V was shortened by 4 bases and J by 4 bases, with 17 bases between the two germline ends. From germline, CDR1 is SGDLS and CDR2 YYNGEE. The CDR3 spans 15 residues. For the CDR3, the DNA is TGTGCCAGCAGCCCGCGGGGGCGGGAGCCAGAGACCCAGTACTTC. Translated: CASSPRGREPETQYF.

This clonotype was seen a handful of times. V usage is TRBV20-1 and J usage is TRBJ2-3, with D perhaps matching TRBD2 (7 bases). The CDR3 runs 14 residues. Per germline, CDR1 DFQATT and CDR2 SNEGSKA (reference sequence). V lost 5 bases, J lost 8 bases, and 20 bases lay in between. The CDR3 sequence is CSAPTPGGPGTQYF. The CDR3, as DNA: TGCAGTGCTCCTACCCCCGGGGGGCCCGGTACGCAGTATTTT.

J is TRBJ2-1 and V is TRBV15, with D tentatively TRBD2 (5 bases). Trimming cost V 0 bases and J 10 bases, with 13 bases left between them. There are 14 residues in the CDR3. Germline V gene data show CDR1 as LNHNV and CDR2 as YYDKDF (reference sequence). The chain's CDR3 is CATSRDRAAGEQFF. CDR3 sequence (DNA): TGTGCCACCAGCAGAGATCGAGCTGCGGGCGAGCAGTTCTTC.